This TCR beta chain was sequenced for a study of Graves' ophthalmopathy and Graves' hyperthyroidism. Background on the study: Peripheral blood collection took place at initial diagnosis, before any treatment.

Per germline, CDR1 SQVTM and CDR2 ANQGSEA. The CDR3 length is 13 residues. The V end was cut by 5 bases, the J end by 4 bases, with 11 bases between. This clonotype was seen ten or more times. The antigen remains undetermined. Regarding the study as a whole: The model reached roughly 71% sensitivity and about 73% specificity for predicting ophthalmopathy progression.

If patients had other autoimmune diseases, uncontrolled infections, pregnancy or lactation, they were excluded. Transcripts of RNA were the source for amplifying TCR beta CDR3 regions. An opening RT-PCR round employed HTBI primers and preceded a second-round multiplex PCR. TCRdb reprocessed the multiplex PCR reads via MiXCR and lists one record per CDR3 protein. The data contain hundreds of thousands of distinct CDR3 sequences, around 21% of them singletons. The chain uses TRBV29-1 and TRBJ2-2; TRBD1 might be the D (5 bases). Source material: peripheral blood. The clonotype comes from a woman between 18 and 29 years old with stable Graves' hyperthyroidism. CDR3 bases: TGCAGCGTTTACAGGTCGGGCACCGGGGAGCTGTTTTTT. Translation: CSVYRSGTGELFF.